This T cell receptor beta chain is drawn from a study of cytomegalovirus exposure and HLA in healthy donors. Vbeta (60) and Jbeta (13) primers were used in the PCR. Measured with immunoSEQ multiplex PCR; TCRdb has only the in-frame clones, and not every one. The table for this sample gives roughly 88,000 clones. V lost 5 bases and J lost 10; bases outside the gene matches: 9. The CDR3 totals 14 residues. Germline CDR1 SGHNT, CDR2 YENEEA. The receptor's source is a man in his fifties in good health and CMV-seropositive. This chain joins TRBV11-3 and TRBJ2-4, with 9 bases lining up with TRBD2. The sample consisted of PBMCs. The CDR3 spells CASSPAGLAGIQYF. Here the CDR3 DNA reads TGTGCCAGCAGCCCGGCGGGACTAGCTGGAATTCAGTACTTC.